This record concerns one T cell receptor (beta chain) sequence. This clone came up many times. What antigen it recognizes has not been identified. Coverage ceases 3 residues before the CDR3 finishes, and the germline J gene fills in the end. This sample stems from a study of T cell clonality in common variable immunodeficiency (dated by TCRdb to between 2014 and 2016). General conclusions and limits of the study: According to the authors, finding the cause of the higher clonality in CVID would require sequencing the repertoires of T cell subpopulations. Reportedly, TCRbeta sequences from CVID had fewer deletions and N-nucleotide insertions, and highly modified clones with 13 or more V deletions were absent from CVID. Patient heterogeneity within the CVID cohort put limits on correlating repertoire features with clinical complications. TCRbeta clonality was higher in CVID subjects than in healthy controls (t-test p = 0.018), and the increase was most characteristic of about a third of subjects. Healthy controls shared more TCRbeta clones with each other than CVID subjects shared among themselves (p < 0.0001). Even though DNA input was equal, the average per sample came to about 81,820 unique sequences for controls compared with some 29,000 for CVID samples.

Predominantly Caucasian heritage was noted among both the CVID patients and the healthy controls. Heparinized peripheral whole blood samples of roughly 5 to 8 ml were obtained from each donor. Genomic DNA from adults with common variable immune deficiency (CVID) and from healthy adult controls was used to sequence TCRbeta CDR3 repertoires. The control group comprised some 22 healthy adult volunteers, around 12 female and roughly ten male, aged roughly 20 to 66 years with a mean age of approximately 35. Diluted blood was subjected to density centrifugation over Hypaque 1077 or Ficoll-Paque for isolation of peripheral blood mononuclear cells. Genomic DNA was obtained from unsorted mononuclear cells through either Qiagen column purification or a centrifugation-based method. CVID samples and control samples contributed equivalent amounts of genomic DNA as sequencing input. For every sample, a 60 bp segment covering the rearranged TCRbeta CDR3 region was amplified and then sequenced. The immunoSEQ assay, a bias-corrected multiplex PCR combined with high-throughput sequencing, was used to amplify TCRbeta. For the original study's pipeline: Each unique nucleotide sequence was treated as a clone and annotated with V, D and J genes, copy number and frequency. Sequences were labeled productive if in frame, and non-productive if out of frame or containing stop codons. As previously described, clonality was calculated on the basis of Shannon's entropy. Mean CDR3 Kyte-Doolittle hydropathy was derived from the predicted amino acid sequences of productive clones. The R hclust function was used to hierarchically cluster scaled V gene usage with Manhattan distance and complete linkage. Clone sharing by CDR3 amino acid sequence was assessed by resampling 12 repertoires per group over 100 rounds. The repertoires were searched for 70 published EBV-specific and fewer than 250 published CMV-specific TCRbeta sequences. Two CVID samples yielding fewer than 10,000 sequences were excluded from analysis, leaving approximately 40 CVID repertoires. TCRdb stores this immuneACCESS table with in-frame sequences only. Part of the clones is absent; in the studies checked, under half of the shortfall reflects unresolved V genes, and no reason is known for the rest. Clonal size and the V and J genes are those of that table, whereas D and trimming came from the DNA. For this sample, around 30,000 clones are listed, none of them singletons. The ten largest clonotypes hold around 4% of the sample.

The junction carries 16 bases between V and J, which are trimmed by 4 bases and 3 bases respectively. Via the germline V gene, CDR1 is SGHRS and CDR2 YFSETQ. The CDR3, from cysteine to phenylalanine, totals 15 residues. The CDR3 was read in part: 36 bases, with the frame set at base 1. The origin of this receptor is a person between 18 and 75 years old in good health. The sequenced sample was peripheral blood mononuclear cells. The sequence is built from TRBV5-1 and TRBJ1-2; matching of 6 bases hints at TRBD1 as the D gene. The covered CDR3 bases are TGCGCCAGCAGCCATGAGGGTGGGGGCGACTATGGC. The resulting protein is CASSHEGGGDYG. The whole CDR3 reads CASSHEGGGDYGYTF.